What follows are 30 T cell receptor beta chains derived from one specimen sequenced in a study of lymphopenia after photon versus proton radiotherapy. Clones were sequenced by immunoSEQ multiplex PCR, and TCRdb holds only the in-frame ones, with some missing. The sample shows 15,000 to 20,000 clones, about nine tenths of them seen only once. Sequenced material: peripheral blood, taken from a patient treated with proton-based radiotherapy. The receptor set was obtained from a man in his sixties or seventies with pancreatic cancer.

V usage is TRBV7-6 and J usage is TRBJ2-2; D ambiguous. V was cut by 1 base and J by 2 bases, with 8 bases left in between. Germline lookup yields CDR1 SGHVS and CDR2 FNYEAQ. This CDR3 spans 15 amino acids. CDR3 residues: CASSLGPGNTGELFF. CDR3 DNA: TGTGCCAGCAGCTTAGGTCCAGGAAACACCGGGGAGCTGTTTTTT.

This sequence joins TRBV4-1 and TRBJ1-1; no definite D call. The germline CDR1 and CDR2 sequences are MGHRA and YSYEKL. With 4 bases removed from V and 6 bases from J, the gap between germline ends came to 15 bases. The CDR3 runs to 14 residues. The CDR3 region has the DNA TGCGCCAGCAGCCCCGGATTCACGTTACCTGAAGCTTTCTTT. It codes for CASSPGFTLPEAFF.

CDR3 in amino acids: CASSLVGTSYNEQFF. In DNA, the CDR3 is TGTGCCAGCAGCTTAGTTGGGACTAGCTACAATGAGCAGTTCTTC. The rearrangement uses TRBV7-2 and TRBJ2-1; 8 bases fit TRBD2. The V segment lost 1 base and the J segment 3 bases; nucleotides outside the gene matches: 2. Germline CDR1 reads SGHTA; CDR2 reads FQGNSA. The CDR3 is 15 amino acids.

The rearrangement links TRBV19 to TRBJ1-2; 7 positions match TRBD1. V lost 3 bases, J lost 4 bases, and 2 bases stayed unmatched. The CDR3 covers 13 residues. The germline V gene encodes CDR1 LNHDA and CDR2 SQIVND (reference sequence). CDR3: CASSIRDSYGYTF. CDR3 nucleotide sequence: TGTGCCAGTAGTATCCGGGACAGCTATGGCTACACCTTC.

The chain links TRBV9 to TRBJ1-2; maybe TRBD1 (6 bases). The CDR3 covers 13 residues. From germline, CDR1 is SGDLS and CDR2 YYNGEE. V gave up 3 bases and J gave up 8 bases, with 14 bases separating them. CDR3 coding DNA: TGTGCCAGCAGCGAAAACACAGGGTTGGGCTACACCTTC. It is translated as CASSENTGLGYTF.

The V and J genes are TRBV28 and TRBJ2-3, with 10 bases matching TRBD2. Germline loops: CDR1 MDHEN, CDR2 SYDVKM. J was trimmed by 3 bases and V by 7 bases; bases with no gene match: 13. This CDR3 region has 17 residues. CDR3 in amino acids: CASTVASGSRGTDTQYF. The CDR3 region has the DNA TGTGCCAGCACCGTAGCTAGCGGGAGTCGGGGGACAGATACGCAGTATTTT.

The chain joins TRBV7-9 to TRBJ2-3; 8 positions agree with TRBD1. Losses at the gene ends were 6 bases for V and 1 base for J; bases not matched to a gene: 15. The CDR3 totals 18 residues. Germline V lookup: CDR1 SEHNR, CDR2 FQNEAQ (reference sequence). The CDR3 bases are TGTGCCAGCAGTCAACTTTCCCGACAGGGGATAGGCACAGATACGCAGTATTTT. This translates into CASSQLSRQGIGTDTQYF.

This chain joins TRBV11-3 and TRBJ2-5, with 9 bases matching TRBD1. Gene TRBJ2-7 matches the end of the DNA better, so the J call may be wrong. The CDR3 consists of 15 residues. CDR1 and CDR2 from the germline V gene are SGHNT and YENEEA. CDR3 region: CASSQGTGKIYEQYF. CDR3 nucleotide sequence: TGTGCCAGCAGCCAAGGGACAGGGAAGATCTACGAGCAGTACTTC.

This sequence joins TRBV7-8 and TRBJ1-1; 7 nucleotides agree with TRBD1. This CDR3 contains 16 residues. V shed 2 bases, J shed 1 base, and the junction held 7 bases outside the gene matches. Per germline, CDR1 SGHVS and CDR2 FQNEAQ. The CDR3 DNA follows: TGTGCCAGCAGCTTATGGCCAGGGGGTTCGAACACTGAAGCTTTCTTT. Translation gives CASSLWPGGSNTEAFF.

The gene calls are TRBV2 and TRBJ2-7; 7 bases map to TRBD1. The junction had 9 bases not matched to a gene; V was cut back by 6 bases and J by 4 bases. The CDR3 contains 14 residues. CDR1 is SNHLY and CDR2 is FYNNEI in the germline V gene. CDR3 region: CASSRWTGPYEQYF. As DNA, the CDR3 is TGTGCCAGCAGCCGTTGGACAGGCCCATACGAGCAGTACTTC.

The rearrangement joins TRBV7-9 to TRBJ1-1, with D maybe TRBD1 (6 bases). This CDR3 spans 13 amino acids. CDR1 is SEHNR and CDR2 is FQNEAQ in the germline V gene (reference sequence). Trimming stripped 2 bases from V and 11 bases from J, with 15 bases between. The CDR3 DNA follows: TGTGCCAGCAGCTTATGGGACAACCTTCCGGCTTTCTTT. Translation gives CASSLWDNLPAFF.

This clone was detected only a few times. The gene calls are TRBV7-9 and TRBJ2-7; D gene ambiguous. V shed 2 bases and J shed 6 bases, with 11 bases lying between them. Germline assignment: CDR1 SEHNR and CDR2 FQNEAQ (reference sequence). This CDR3 region has 13 residues. CDR3 protein: CASSLISKAEQYF. The CDR3 DNA reads as TGTGCCAGCAGCTTAATTTCTAAGGCCGAGCAGTACTTC. The whole variable domain, filled in from reference TRBV7-9 and TRBJ2-7, reads DTGVSQNPRHKITKRGQNVTFRCDPISEHNRLYWYRQTLGQGPEFLTYFQNEAQLEKSRLLSDRFSAERPKGSFSTLEIQRTEQGDSAMYLCASSLISKAEQYFGPGTRLTVT.

The chain links TRBV5-1 to TRBJ2-5; the D gene could be TRBD1 or TRBD2 (5 bases each). The germline CDR1 and CDR2 sequences are SGHRS and YFSETQ. The CDR3 consists of 16 residues. Trimming took off 0 bases at V and 4 bases at J, with 16 bases between the two ends. The CDR3 DNA follows: TGCGCCAGCAGCTTGGACATTCCGGGACCTACAGAGACCCAGTACTTC. Amino acid sequence: CASSLDIPGPTETQYF.

The chain combines TRBV7-6 with TRBJ1-1; D unresolved. The CDR3 contains 13 residues. V lost 0 bases and J lost 6, with 8 bases in between. Germline V gene lookup returns CDR1 SGHVS and CDR2 FNYEAQ. CDR3 amino acids: CASSLAAGSEAFF. CDR3 DNA sequence: TGTGCCAGCAGCTTAGCGGCGGGTTCTGAAGCTTTCTTT.

This clone was seen once. This chain joins TRBV6-1 and TRBJ2-5; 7 nucleotides line up with TRBD1. The better agreement between TRBJ2-7 and the DNA end casts doubt on the J call. Looked up from germline, CDR1 is MNHNS and CDR2 is SASEGT. This CDR3 region has 14 residues. CDR3 nucleotides: TGTGCCAGCAGTCCGGTACAGGGGTTCTACGAGCAGTACTTC. Residues: CASSPVQGFYEQYF.

The chain recombines TRBV9 with TRBJ2-2; 7 bases align to TRBD2. Germline trimming cut 4 bases from V and 5 bases from J; bases unmatched to any gene: 8. This CDR3 is built from 15 residues. Germline V lookup: CDR1 SGDLS, CDR2 YYNGEE. CDR3 protein: CASSPREGMTGELFF. The CDR3 DNA sequence: TGTGCCAGCAGCCCTAGGGAGGGTATGACCGGGGAGCTGTTTTTT.

The chain has TRBV7-9 and TRBJ2-2, with D perhaps TRBD1 (5 bases). The ends were cut back, 3 bases at V and 3 bases at J, with 14 bases in the middle. The CDR3 sequence is 16 residues long. CDR1 and CDR2 (germline): SEHNR, FQNEAQ (reference sequence). Here the CDR3 reads CASSFGSGFYTGELFF. CDR3 nucleotide sequence: TGTGCCAGCAGCTTCGGTTCAGGGTTTTACACCGGGGAGCTGTTTTTT.

The chain links TRBV2 to TRBJ1-1; D ambiguous. Germline V gene lookup returns CDR1 SNHLY and CDR2 FYNNEI. The CDR3 contains 13 residues. Trimming stripped 3 bases from V and 0 bases from J, with 5 bases between. CDR3 DNA: TGTGCCAGCAGTGACAGGTTGAACACTGAAGCTTTCTTT. Protein product: CASSDRLNTEAFF.

This chain links TRBV6-5 with TRBJ2-5; 7 positions agree with TRBD2. This CDR3 is 14 amino acids long. The junction had 2 bases not matched to a gene; V was cut back by 4 bases and J by 0 bases. The germline V gene has CDR1 MNHEY and CDR2 SVGAGI. The CDR3 DNA reads TGTGCCAGCAGTTCCGGGACTAACCAAGAGACCCAGTACTTC. Amino acid sequence: CASSSGTNQETQYF.

The chain couples TRBV30 to TRBJ2-1; TRBD2 matches at 10 bases. V was pared by 4 bases and J by 4 bases, with 7 bases of the junction left unmatched. The CDR3 spans 15 residues. Germline loops: CDR1 GTSNPN, CDR2 SVGIG (reference sequence). CDR3 in DNA: TGTGCCTGGATCCCCAGCGGGAGGGGATACAATGAGCAGTTCTTC. Protein sequence: CAWIPSGRGYNEQFF.

V is TRBV7-6 and J is TRBJ1-1; D ambiguous. Germline CDR1 reads SGHVS; CDR2 reads FNYEAQ. The CDR3 extends over 13 amino acids. The ends were cut back, 3 bases at V and 1 base at J, with 6 bases in the middle. The CDR3 spells CASSFTENTEAFF. The CDR3 DNA reads as TGTGCCAGCAGCTTTACAGAGAACACTGAAGCTTTCTTT.

This rearrangement joins TRBV10-3 to TRBJ2-7; 10 nucleotides align to TRBD1. The CDR3 consists of 14 residues. Germline V CDR1 and CDR2: ENHRY, SYGVKD. V shed 0 bases and J 4 bases; nucleotides not matched to a gene: 0. The CDR3 loop is CAISESGQGYEQYF. The CDR3 DNA is TGTGCCATCAGTGAGTCGGGACAGGGGTACGAGCAGTACTTC.

V is TRBV5-4 and J is TRBJ1-5; D remains ambiguous. V dropped 4 bases and J dropped 9 bases, with 11 bases sitting between them. CDR1 and CDR2 (germline): SGHNT, YYREEE (reference sequence). The CDR3 runs 12 residues. The CDR3 spells CASSVSPGPQHF. CDR3 in DNA: TGTGCCAGCAGCGTTAGTCCAGGGCCCCAGCATTTT.

This clone was recorded a few times. The rearrangement links TRBV27 to TRBJ1-3; D gene unclear. Trimming shortened V by 2 bases and J by 4 bases, and 6 bases separated the two germline ends. The CDR3 runs to 13 residues. Germline CDR1 and CDR2: MNHEY and SMNVEV (reference sequence). The CDR3 loop reads CASSLRSGNTIYF. CDR3 DNA: TGTGCCAGCAGTTTACGTTCAGGAAACACCATATATTTT.

The rearrangement uses TRBV28 and TRBJ2-1; 11 bases map to TRBD2. The V segment lost 5 bases and the J segment 4 bases; nucleotides outside the gene matches: 7. From germline, CDR1 is MDHEN and CDR2 SYDVKM. The CDR3 totals 16 residues. CDR3 sequence: CASSVNSGGEYNEQFF. The CDR3 DNA reads TGTGCCAGCAGTGTCAATAGCGGGGGGGAATACAATGAGCAGTTCTTC.

CDR3 loop: CASSLTGSGANVLTF. The CDR3 DNA sequence: TGTGCCAGCAGCTTAACAGGGTCTGGGGCCAACGTCCTGACTTTC. This chain uses TRBV7-9 with TRBJ2-6; weak D call: TRBD1 (6 bases). Germline V gene sequence: CDR1 SEHNR, CDR2 FQNEAQ (reference sequence). V was pared by 2 bases and J by 1 base, with 6 bases between. The CDR3 is 15 residues long.

This chain links TRBV9 with TRBJ2-5; 7 bases are shared with TRBD2. The CDR3 contains 16 residues. Germline-derived CDR1 and CDR2 are SGDLS and YYNGEE. Trimming removed 3 bases from V and 5 bases from J; junction bases left unmatched: 13. CDR3 protein: CASSAPGAGVRETQYF. CDR3 sequence (DNA): TGTGCCAGCAGCGCCCCCGGGGCGGGGGTTCGGGAGACCCAGTACTTC.

The V gene is TRBV5-6, the J gene TRBJ1-1, with TRBD1 as a possible D gene (5 bases). The CDR3 is 14 residues long. Germline-derived CDR1 and CDR2 are SGHDT and YYEEEE. Trimming pared 5 bases from V and 0 bases from J, leaving 11 bases between. CDR3 protein: CASSFDSLNTEAFF. DNA for the CDR3: TGTGCCAGCAGTTTTGACAGTCTGAACACTGAAGCTTTCTTT.

The chain couples TRBV19 to TRBJ1-5, with D possibly being TRBD1 (6 bases). This CDR3 has 16 amino acids. The germline CDR1 and CDR2 sequences are LNHDA and SQIVND (reference sequence). The V gene lost 4 bases and the J gene lost 3 bases, with 16 bases spanning the gap. The CDR3 reads CASSTLTGSVNQPQHF. For the CDR3, the DNA is TGTGCCAGTAGTACACTAACAGGGAGCGTCAATCAGCCCCAGCATTTT.

This chain connects TRBV7-9 to TRBJ1-4; D might be TRBD1 (5 bases). This CDR3 is built from 15 residues. Trimming removed 4 bases at V and 6 bases at J, with 15 bases between. CDR1 SEHNR and CDR2 FQNEAQ come from the germline V gene (reference sequence). This CDR3 reads CASSSSGTSYEKLFF. In DNA, the CDR3 is TGTGCCAGCAGCTCATCCGGGACGAGTTATGAAAAACTGTTTTTT.